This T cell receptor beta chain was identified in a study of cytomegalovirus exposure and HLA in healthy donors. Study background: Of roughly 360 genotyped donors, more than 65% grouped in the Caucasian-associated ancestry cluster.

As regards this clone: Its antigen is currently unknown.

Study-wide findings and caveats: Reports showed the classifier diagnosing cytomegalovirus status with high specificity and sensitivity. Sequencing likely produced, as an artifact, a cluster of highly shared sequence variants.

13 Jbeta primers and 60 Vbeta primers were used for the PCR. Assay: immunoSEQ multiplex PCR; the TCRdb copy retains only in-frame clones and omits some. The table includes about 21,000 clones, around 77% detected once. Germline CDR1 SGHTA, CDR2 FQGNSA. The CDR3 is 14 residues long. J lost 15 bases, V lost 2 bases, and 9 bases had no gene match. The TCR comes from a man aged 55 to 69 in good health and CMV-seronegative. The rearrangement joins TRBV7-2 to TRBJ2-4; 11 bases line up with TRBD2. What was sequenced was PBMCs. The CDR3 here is CASSLKSSLAGVYF. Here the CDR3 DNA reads TGTGCCAGCAGCTTAAAAAGTTCACTAGCGGGAGTGTACTTC. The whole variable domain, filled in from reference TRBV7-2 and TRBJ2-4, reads GAGVSQSPSNKVTEKGKDVELRCDPISGHTALYWYRQSLGQGLEFLIYFQGNSAPDKSGLPSDRFSAERTGGSVSTLTIQRTQQEDSAVYLCASSLKSSLAGVYFGAGTRLSVL.